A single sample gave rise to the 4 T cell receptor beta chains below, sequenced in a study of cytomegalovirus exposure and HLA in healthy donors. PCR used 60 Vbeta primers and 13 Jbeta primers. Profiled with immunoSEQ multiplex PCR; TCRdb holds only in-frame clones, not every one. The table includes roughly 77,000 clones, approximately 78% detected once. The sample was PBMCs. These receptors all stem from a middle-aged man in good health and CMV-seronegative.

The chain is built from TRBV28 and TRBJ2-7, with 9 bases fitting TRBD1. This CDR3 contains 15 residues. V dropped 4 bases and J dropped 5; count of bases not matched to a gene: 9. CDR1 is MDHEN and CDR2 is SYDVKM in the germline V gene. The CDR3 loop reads CASSSPGTGMDEQYF. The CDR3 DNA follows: TGTGCCAGCAGTTCCCCCGGGACAGGGATGGACGAGCAGTACTTC.

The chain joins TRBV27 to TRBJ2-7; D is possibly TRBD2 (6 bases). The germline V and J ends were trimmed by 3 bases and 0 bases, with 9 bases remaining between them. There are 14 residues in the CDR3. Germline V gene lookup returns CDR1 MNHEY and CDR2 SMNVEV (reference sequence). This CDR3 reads CASSFSGASYEQYF. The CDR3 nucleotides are TGTGCCAGCAGTTTCTCGGGAGCCTCCTACGAGCAGTACTTC.

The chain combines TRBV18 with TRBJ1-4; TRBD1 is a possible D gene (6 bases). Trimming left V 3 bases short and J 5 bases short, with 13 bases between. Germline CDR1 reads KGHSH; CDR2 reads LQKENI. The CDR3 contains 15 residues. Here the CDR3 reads CASSPRDTNNEKLFF. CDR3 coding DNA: TGTGCCAGCTCACCCCGGGACACCAACAATGAAAAACTGTTTTTT.

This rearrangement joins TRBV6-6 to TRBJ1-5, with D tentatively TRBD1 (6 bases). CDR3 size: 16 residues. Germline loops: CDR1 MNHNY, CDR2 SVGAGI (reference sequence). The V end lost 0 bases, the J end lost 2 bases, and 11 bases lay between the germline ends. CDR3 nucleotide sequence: TGTGCCAGCAGTTACTCGGGGGCCCAAGGCAATCAGCCCCAGCATTTT. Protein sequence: CASSYSGAQGNQPQHF.